These 13 T cell receptor beta chains originate from one sample sequenced in a study of T cell changes during pregnancy in multiple sclerosis. Repertoires were generated with immunoSEQ multiplex PCR, while TCRdb's copy carries only in-frame clones and drops some. Of around 40,000 clones listed, 91% are singletons. The specimen was CD8+ T cells from peripheral blood mononuclear cells, collected in the second trimester of pregnancy. These TCRs come from a female donor with multiple sclerosis, enrolled in a pregnancy study.

This clone was seen just once. The junction departs from germline at one end; a sequencing error may be responsible. The chain combines TRBV5-1 with TRBJ1-1, with D hard to call. The length of the CDR3 is 11 residues. Germline V lookup: CDR1 SGHRS, CDR2 YFSETQ. CDR3 region: CASSLGLLVYF. DNA of the CDR3: TGCGCCAGCAGCTTGGGACTCTTAGTCTACTTT.

This chain uses TRBV6-1 with TRBJ2-1, with D maybe TRBD2 (6 bases). This CDR3 has 15 residues. V lost 5 bases and J lost 8, with 19 bases in between. The V gene's germline CDR1 is MNHNS and CDR2 SASEGT. The CDR3 bases are TGTGCCAGCAGTTGGGACTTCGGGGCCGTCGATGAGCAGTTCTTC. It encodes CASSWDFGAVDEQFF.

The chain is built from TRBV4-2 and TRBJ2-3; 12 positions agree with TRBD2. The CDR3 covers 17 residues. The trim removed 0 bases at V and 3 bases at J, leaving 4 bases unmatched. Germline CDR1 reads LGHNA; CDR2 reads YNFKEQ. For the CDR3, the DNA is TGTGCCAGCAGCCAAGAAGGACTAGCGGGGAAAACAGATACGCAGTATTTT. The encoded protein is CASSQEGLAGKTDTQYF.

The V gene is TRBV19, the J gene TRBJ1-2; 7 nucleotides line up with TRBD1. Germline loops: CDR1 LNHDA, CDR2 SQIVND (reference sequence). V shed 7 bases and J 0 bases; nucleotides not matched to a gene: 5. This CDR3 has 14 residues. As DNA, the CDR3 is TGTGCCAGTATGGGGGACAGTCCTAACTATGGCTACACCTTC. Amino acids: CASMGDSPNYGYTF.

The chain is built from TRBV4-3 and TRBJ2-3; D is possibly TRBD2 (5 bases). Germline V lookup: CDR1 LGHNA, CDR2 YSLEER. Trimming removed 3 bases from V and 6 bases from J, with 19 bases in between. CDR3 length equals 16 residues. The chain's CDR3 is CASSHSTTSSVDTQYF. The DNA of the CDR3 is TGCGCCAGCAGCCATTCGACTACCAGTTCGGTCGATACGCAGTATTTT.

This chain joins TRBV6-1 and TRBJ2-7, with 10 bases lining up with TRBD2. The ends lost 3 bases at V and 4 bases at J; junction bases unmatched: 6. The CDR3 totals 15 residues. CDR1 and CDR2 (germline): MNHNS, SASEGT. CDR3 nucleotide sequence: TGTGCCAGCAGTGACCTAGCGGGAGCCGGTTACGAGCAGTACTTC. Its translation: CASSDLAGAGYEQYF.

This chain joins TRBV5-1 and TRBJ2-2; 8 positions match TRBD2. The CDR3 has 16 amino acids. Germline CDR1 and CDR2: SGHRS and YFSETQ. The J segment lost 1 base and the V segment lost 7 bases, leaving 9 bases of the junction unmatched. DNA for the CDR3: TGCGCCAGCCCTACCTCGGGGGGGGTGAACACCGGGGAGCTGTTTTTT. Translating gives CASPTSGGVNTGELFF.

The rearrangement uses TRBV5-6 and TRBJ1-4; the D gene is possibly TRBD1 (5 bases). Trimming shortened V by 6 bases and J by 5 bases, and 14 bases separated the two germline ends. CDR3 length: 14 residues. CDR1 and CDR2 from the germline V gene are SGHDT and YYEEEE. CDR3 amino acids: CASTFQGLNEKLFF. The CDR3 nucleotides are TGTGCCAGCACCTTCCAGGGACTGAATGAAAAACTGTTTTTT.

This clone was seen a single time. V is TRBV30 and J is TRBJ2-7, with 8 bases that match TRBD2. Trimming cost V 4 bases and J 2 bases; bases outside gene matches: 7. This CDR3 contains 14 residues. Germline CDR1 is GTSNPN and CDR2 is SVGIG (reference sequence). The CDR3 protein is CAWTPGLAAYEQYF. The CDR3 region has the DNA TGTGCCTGGACCCCCGGACTAGCCGCCTACGAGCAGTACTTC. The full variable domain, in which reference TRBV30 and TRBJ2-7 provide the parts outside the CDR3, is SQTIHQWPATLVQPVGSPLSLECTVEGTSNPNLYWYRQAAGRGLQLLFYSVGIGQISSEVPQNLSASRPQDRQFILSSKKLLLSDSGFYLCAWTPGLAAYEQYFGPGTRLTVT.

The genes are TRBV27 and TRBJ2-2, with D perhaps matching TRBD1 (5 bases). Germline V gene lookup returns CDR1 MNHEY and CDR2 SMNVEV (reference sequence). The CDR3 totals 13 residues. Trimming cost V 6 bases and J 3 bases, with 8 bases left between them. CDR3 sequence: CASRDIDTGELFF. The CDR3 region has the DNA TGTGCCAGCAGGGACATAGACACCGGGGAGCTGTTTTTT.

The genes are TRBV7-2 and TRBJ1-1, with D possibly TRBD1 on 6 matching bases. Germline loops: CDR1 SGHTA, CDR2 FQGNSA. With 3 bases removed from V and 2 bases from J, the gap between germline ends came to 10 bases. The CDR3 runs 14 residues. CDR3 DNA sequence: TGTGCCAGCAGCTTTGGACAGATCAACACTGAAGCTTTCTTT. Translated: CASSFGQINTEAFF.

V and J are TRBV6-6 and TRBJ1-1; D uncertain. CDR1 and CDR2 from the germline V gene are MNHNY and SVGAGI (reference sequence). V was cut by 6 bases and J by 1 base, with 15 bases left in between. The CDR3 runs to 15 residues. The CDR3, as DNA: TGTGCCAGCAGCTCGCCTAGAGACTCGAACACTGAAGCTTTCTTT. It encodes CASSSPRDSNTEAFF.

This chain joins TRBV7-8 and TRBJ2-1; TRBD2 is a possible D gene (5 bases). CDR3 length equals 14 residues. Germline V lookup: CDR1 SGHVS, CDR2 FQNEAQ. The ends were cut back, 5 bases at V and 11 bases at J, with 19 bases in the middle. The CDR3 loop reads CASSTSTRGMQQFF. DNA for the CDR3: TGTGCCAGCAGCACGTCTACCCGAGGGATGCAGCAGTTCTTC.